This entry lists 32 T cell receptor beta chains sequenced from one sample in a study of blood T cells in healthy people across ages. Then a second PCR, running roughly 7 to 12 cycles, was carried out with a sample-barcoded 5' primer and a J-beta primer mix. TCRdb ran MiXCR on the 5' RACE reads and lists one entry per CDR3 protein. The sample has about 680,000 distinct CDR3 sequences, 45% to 50% seen once; the top ten hold 25% to 35%. The specimen was blood. These receptors all come from a woman aged 55-70 years in good health.

There are many counts of this clonotype. This chain's CDR3 is CASSAGATYTF. The CDR3 DNA is TGTGCCAGCAGCGCCGGCGCAACCTACACCTTC. V gene TRBV5-4 combines with J gene TRBJ1-2, with D unresolved. Germline V gives CDR1 SGHNT, CDR2 YYREEE (reference sequence). CDR3 length: 11 residues. V lost 4 bases, J lost 10 bases, and 11 bases lay in between.

This clonotype was counted between two and nine times. The gene calls are TRBV20-1 and TRBJ2-2; the match to TRBD1 covers 11 bases. The trim removed 3 bases at V and 5 bases at J, leaving 5 bases unmatched. Germline loops: CDR1 DFQATT, CDR2 SNEGSKA (reference sequence). This CDR3 is built from 15 residues. CDR3 amino acids: CSASLDRGQTGELFF. The CDR3 coding sequence is TGCAGTGCTAGCTTGGACAGGGGGCAAACCGGGGAGCTGTTTTTT.

The chain couples TRBV7-2 to TRBJ1-1, with D perhaps TRBD1 (5 bases). CDR3 length equals 13 residues. V lost 4 bases and J lost 3, with 9 bases in between. Per the germline V gene, CDR1 is SGHTA and CDR2 is FQGNSA. CDR3 nucleotides: TGTGCCAGCAGCTATCAGGGCTACACTGAAGCTTTCTTT. This encodes CASSYQGYTEAFF.

V is TRBV20-1 and J is TRBJ2-5; 7 bases agree with TRBD2. The V segment lost 5 bases and the J segment 1 base; nucleotides outside the gene matches: 4. The germline CDR1 and CDR2 sequences are DFQATT and SNEGSKA (reference sequence). This CDR3 spans 13 amino acids. CDR3 nucleotide sequence: TGCAGTGCTCCCGGGACTACCCAAGAGACCCAGTACTTC. Translating it yields CSAPGTTQETQYF.

The chain recombines TRBV6-5 with TRBJ2-1, with TRBD1 identical over 10 bases. The V gene's germline CDR1 is MNHEY and CDR2 SVGAGI. The CDR3 runs 16 residues. With V trimmed by 5 bases and J by 2 bases, 6 bases remained unmatched. The CDR3 loop is CASSQRTGGTYNEQFF. CDR3 bases: TGTGCCAGCAGTCAACGGACAGGGGGGACCTACAATGAGCAGTTCTTC.

J is TRBJ2-7 and V is TRBV5-1; 7 bases map to TRBD2. With the DNA end fitting TRBJ2-5 better, the J assignment may be wrong. The CDR3 extends over 15 amino acids. From germline, CDR1 is SGHRS and CDR2 YFSETQ. CDR3 DNA: TGCGCCAGCAGTTGGAGGGGACTACGGGAAGAGACCCAGTACTTC. Protein product: CASSWRGLREETQYF.

The chain carries TRBV2 and TRBJ2-1; 12 bases map to TRBD2. This CDR3 is built from 15 residues. Germline values: CDR1 SNHLY, CDR2 FYNNEI. V lost 3 bases, J lost 7 bases, and 4 bases stayed unmatched. The DNA of the CDR3 is TGTGCCAGCAGTGACGGACTAGCGGGGCTGAATGAGCAGTTCTTC. Protein sequence: CASSDGLAGLNEQFF.

The genes are TRBV6-6 and TRBJ1-1; the match to TRBD1 covers 7 bases. J lost 4 bases, V lost 6 bases, and 8 bases had no gene match. Per the germline V gene, CDR1 is MNHNY and CDR2 is SVGAGI (reference sequence). This CDR3 comprises 14 residues. CDR3 DNA: TGTGCCAGCAGCTATACAGGGGTCAGCACTGAAGCTTTCTTT. It codes for CASSYTGVSTEAFF.

This clonotype has a handful of counts. The chain joins TRBV4-3 to TRBJ2-5; no definite D call. The germline V gene has CDR1 LGHNA and CDR2 YSLEER. Trimming pared 2 bases from V and 2 bases from J, leaving 9 bases between. The CDR3 is 14 residues long. DNA of the CDR3: TGCGCCAGCAGCCAATCCGGGTTTCAAGAGACCCAGTACTTC. It translates to CASSQSGFQETQYF.

The chain uses TRBV10-3 and TRBJ1-2; 8 positions match TRBD1. With 6 bases clipped from V and 8 bases from J, the junction kept 5 bases outside the gene matches. CDR3 size: 12 residues. Germline V lookup: CDR1 ENHRY, CDR2 SYGVKD. CDR3 DNA: TGTGCCATCAGGACAGGGGAAGGAGGCTACACCTTC. Residues: CAIRTGEGGYTF.

The chain has TRBV20-1 and TRBJ2-5; perhaps TRBD2 as D (6 bases). V was clipped by 5 bases and J by 10 bases, with 23 bases between them. The length of the CDR3 is 14 residues. CDR1 DFQATT and CDR2 SNEGSKA come from the germline V gene (reference sequence). This CDR3 is CSAQLALAPQVQYF. Here the CDR3 DNA reads TGCAGTGCTCAGCTAGCGTTAGCGCCCCAGGTCCAGTACTTC.

This chain connects TRBV5-4 to TRBJ2-1, with 9 bases aligning to TRBD1. Germline CDR1 SGHNT, CDR2 YYREEE (reference sequence). The CDR3 consists of 14 residues. V lost 4 bases to trimming and J lost 3 bases; unmatched junction nucleotides: 2. As DNA, the CDR3 is TGTGCCAGCAGCGGGACAGGGAGCTACAATGAGCAGTTCTTC. It codes for CASSGTGSYNEQFF. The full variable domain, rest sourced from reference TRBV5-4 and TRBJ2-1, is ETGVTQSPTHLIKTRGQQVTLRCSSQSGHNTVSWYQQALGQGPQFIFQYYREEENGRGNFPPRFSGLQFPNYSSELNVNALELDDSALYLCASSGTGSYNEQFFGPGTRLTVL.

The chain joins TRBV7-3 to TRBJ1-5; weak D call: TRBD1 (6 bases). The V gene lost 6 bases and the J gene lost 2 bases, with 11 bases spanning the gap. The CDR3 consists of 14 residues. From germline, CDR1 is SGHTA and CDR2 FQGTGA. In DNA form, the CDR3 reads TGTGCCAGCAGTCATAGGGGGGGCAATCAGCCCCAGCATTTT. Translation: CASSHRGGNQPQHF.

The chain is built from TRBV5-5 and TRBJ2-1; the D gene could be TRBD1 or TRBD2 (6 bases each). Trimming pared 0 bases from V and 0 bases from J, leaving 16 bases between. This CDR3 contains 18 residues. Germline V CDR1 and CDR2: SGHKS, YYEKEE (reference sequence). The CDR3 here is CASSLVLGGQVSYNEQFF. The CDR3 DNA follows: TGTGCCAGCAGCTTGGTTCTTGGGGGGCAGGTCTCCTACAATGAGCAGTTCTTC.

This clonotype occurred many times. DNA of the CDR3: TGTGCCAGCAGCCCCCCAGGGACAACCCATAGCTCCTACGAGCAGTACTTC. Translating it yields CASSPPGTTHSSYEQYF. The chain recombines TRBV21-1 with TRBJ2-7; TRBD1 was called by the table and not checked on the DNA. TRBV21-1 is given as a pseudogene. CDR3 length: 17 residues.

This sequence joins TRBV15 and TRBJ2-5; D unresolved. Germline assignment: CDR1 LNHNV and CDR2 YYDKDF (reference sequence). The CDR3 has 15 residues. Trimming removed 0 bases at V and 6 bases at J, with 14 bases between. The CDR3 coding sequence is TGTGCCACCAGCAGAGATAGGACCGTGTCAAAGACCCAGTACTTC. Residues: CATSRDRTVSKTQYF.

In the case of this clonotype: One end of the junction fails to match germline, which may point to a read error. The V gene is TRBV7-2, the J gene TRBJ1-6; D is perhaps TRBD1 (6 bases). The germline gives CDR1 SGHTA, CDR2 FQGNSA. CDR3 length equals 14 residues. DNA of the CDR3: TGCGCCAGCAGCTTAGTACAGGGAAGTTCACCCCTCCACTTT. Its protein is CASSLVQGSSPLHF.

V usage is TRBV7-3 and J usage is TRBJ2-1; D perhaps matches TRBD2 (5 bases). Trimming stripped 6 bases from V and 4 bases from J, with 10 bases between. Germline-derived CDR1 and CDR2 are SGHTA and FQGTGA. CDR3 length: 13 residues. The chain's CDR3 is CASSSTRYNEQFF. DNA for the CDR3: TGTGCCAGCAGTTCTACTAGATACAATGAGCAGTTCTTC. Supplemented by reference TRBV7-3 and TRBJ2-1, the full variable domain reads GAGVSQTPSNKVTEKGKYVELRCDPISGHTALYWYRQSLGQGPEFLIYFQGTGAADDSGLPNDRFFAVRPEGSVSTLKIQRTERGDSAVYLCASSSTRYNEQFFGPGTRLTVL.

The rearrangement joins TRBV7-3 to TRBJ1-1; D is possibly TRBD1 (5 bases). V gave up 3 bases and J gave up 0 bases, with 11 bases separating them. Germline loops: CDR1 SGHTA, CDR2 FQGTGA. CDR3 length: 15 residues. The CDR3 region has the DNA TGTGCCAGCAGCTTGGGGCGGGGGATGAACACTGAAGCTTTCTTT. Protein sequence: CASSLGRGMNTEAFF.

This clonotype was seen once. The V and J genes are TRBV5-6 and TRBJ2-1; TRBD2 matches 7 bases. The CDR3 is 16 residues long. Germline V gene data show CDR1 as SGHDT and CDR2 as YYEEEE. The junction had 10 bases not matched to a gene; V was cut back by 0 bases and J by 7 bases. CDR3 sequence (DNA): TGTGCCAGCAGCTTGGATGGACTAGGAGGGGAGAATGAGCAGTTCTTC. Protein sequence: CASSLDGLGGENEQFF.

The chain has TRBV24-1 and TRBJ2-1; tentatively, D is TRBD2 (6 bases). The germline V gene has CDR1 KGHDR and CDR2 SFDVKD. The V end was cut by 3 bases, the J end by 5 bases, with 16 bases between. This CDR3 is built from 16 residues. CDR3 in amino acids: CATSDPGKEGDNEQFF. CDR3 coding DNA: TGTGCCACCAGTGATCCAGGGAAGGAGGGAGACAATGAGCAGTTCTTC.

Note on this clonotype: Possible read error: a much larger clone is one base away. This rearrangement joins TRBV7-2 to TRBJ2-7; 11 bases fit TRBD2. Germline CDR1 is SGHTA and CDR2 is FQGNSA. The CDR3 runs 15 residues. Trimming took 1 base from V and 7 from J; bases not matched to a gene: 6. In nucleotides, the CDR3 is TGTGCCAGCAGCTTAGTTCTAGCGGGAGGTGGTGAGCAGTACTTC. The encoded protein is CASSLVLAGGGEQYF.

The chain employs TRBV20-1 and TRBJ2-1, with 8 bases that match TRBD2. The CDR3 covers 14 residues. The germline CDR1 and CDR2 sequences are DFQATT and SNEGSKA (reference sequence). V lost 3 bases, J lost 6 bases, and 7 bases stayed unmatched. The CDR3 DNA follows: TGCAGTGCTAGGAGCGGGAGCCCCCGCAATGAGCAGTTCTTC. The encoded protein is CSARSGSPRNEQFF.

J is TRBJ1-6 and V is TRBV7-2; D not certain. Per germline, CDR1 SGHTA and CDR2 FQGNSA. The CDR3 extends over 17 amino acids. The V end lost 1 base, the J end lost 10 bases, and 20 bases lay between the germline ends. The CDR3 DNA follows: TGTGCCAGCAGCTTAGACTTAGGCGGGCCTAAGAAATCACCCCTCCACTTT. Protein product: CASSLDLGGPKKSPLHF.

J is TRBJ2-1 and V is TRBV24-1, with D possibly matching TRBD1 (6 bases). Germline CDR1 and CDR2: KGHDR and SFDVKD. V gave up 2 bases and J gave up 2 bases, with 9 bases separating them. This CDR3 is built from 15 residues. CDR3 DNA: TGTGCCACCAGTGATTCAGGGGTAGCCTACAATGAGCAGTTCTTC. It specifies CATSDSGVAYNEQFF.

V is TRBV11-1 and J is TRBJ1-1; 7 bases fit TRBD1. The germline V gene has CDR1 SGHAT and CDR2 FQDESV (reference sequence). The CDR3 extends over 15 amino acids. V shed 3 bases and J 0 bases; nucleotides not matched to a gene: 4. In DNA form, the CDR3 reads TGTGCCAGCAGCTTGACAGGGCAGATGAACACTGAAGCTTTCTTT. Protein sequence: CASSLTGQMNTEAFF.

The chain joins TRBV3-1 to TRBJ2-1; TRBD2 agrees at 10 bases. The end of the DNA aligns better with TRBJ2-7, so the J call may be wrong. This CDR3 is 15 amino acids long. CDR1 is LGHDT and CDR2 is YNNKEL in the germline V gene (reference sequence). The CDR3 sequence is CASSKLAGQYNEQYF. In nucleotides, the CDR3 is TGTGCCAGCAGTAAACTAGCGGGACAGTACAATGAGCAGTACTTC.

Only one count was recorded for this clonotype. V and J are TRBV7-9 and TRBJ1-1; D might be TRBD1 (5 bases). Germline lookup yields CDR1 SEHNR and CDR2 FQNEAQ (reference sequence). V dropped 4 bases and J dropped 0 bases, with 12 bases sitting between them. The CDR3 length is 15 residues. CDR3 residues: CASSSQGVVNTEAFF. The DNA of the CDR3 is TGTGCCAGCAGCTCTCAAGGGGTTGTGAACACTGAAGCTTTCTTT.

This clonotype was recorded once. This sequence may be a read error, since a much larger clone differs from it by one base. The chain links TRBV9 to TRBJ2-1; D gene uncertain. The V end lost 3 bases, the J end lost 2 bases, and 6 bases lay between the germline ends. The germline V gene has CDR1 SGDLS and CDR2 YYNGEE. The CDR3 has 13 residues. The DNA for the CDR3 is TGTGCCAGCAGCGGGAGCCCCTACAATGAGCAGTTCTTC. Translation gives CASSGSPYNEQFF.

This chain connects TRBV24-1 to TRBJ2-7; D is possibly TRBD1 or TRBD2 (5 bases each). This CDR3 spans 16 amino acids. In germline, CDR1 is KGHDR, CDR2 SFDVKD. The V gene lost 3 bases and the J gene lost 1 base, with 15 bases spanning the gap. The CDR3 sequence: CATSDGGTASSYEQYF. In DNA form, the CDR3 reads TGTGCCACCAGTGATGGTGGGACGGCAAGTTCCTACGAGCAGTACTTC.

The genes are TRBV27 and TRBJ2-1; D remains unclear. The V and J ends lost 0 bases and 5 bases respectively, with 11 bases between them. Per the germline V gene, CDR1 is MNHEY and CDR2 is SMNVEV (reference sequence). The CDR3 has 15 amino acids. The CDR3 loop reads CASSLSLRPNNEQFF. In DNA, the CDR3 is TGTGCCAGCAGTTTATCTCTGAGACCCAACAATGAGCAGTTCTTC.

The rearrangement joins TRBV6-2 or TRBV6-3 to TRBJ2-5, with 11 bases lining up with TRBD2. Trimming cost V 1 base and J 11 bases; bases outside gene matches: 6. This CDR3 contains 14 residues. Germline V gives CDR1 MNHEY, CDR2 SVGEGT. CDR3 coding DNA: TGTGCCAGCAGTTACTTAGCGGGAGGGAATGGGCAGTACTTC. Translation: CASSYLAGGNGQYF.